The present T cell receptor beta chain was sequenced within a study of regulatory T cells in long-lasting Graves disease. Notes on the study in general: Patients with persistent Graves' had lower TCR diversity than newly diagnosed patients. Limited samples may have lowered accuracy. New patients shared fewer public clonotypes (about 970) than persistent patients did (fewer than 3,000).

To make TCR beta libraries, researchers used iRepertoire HTBI primers and Arm-PCR of CDR3 regions. Original analysis: Across the samples, identification revealed some 64 TRBV and around 14 TRBJ segments. TCRdb independently ran MiXCR on the multiplex PCR reads; one entry per CDR3 protein. The authors' filters were not applied to this entry. The sample contains 430,000 or so distinct CDR3 sequences, around 20% of which appear only once. A note on this clonotype: Its antigen remains unidentified.

Indicated time point: persistent/refractory GD, antithyroid drugs over 5 years with positive TRAb. PBMCs were the source of the RNA used for TCR sequencing. The starting material was peripheral blood mononuclear cells (PBMCs), obtained when the disease was refractory, from a patient treated with antithyroid drugs. This receptor was identified in a female donor with Graves disease.

CDR3 in amino acids: CASSVDSGVNQPQHF. In DNA form, the CDR3 reads TGTGCCAGCAGCGTAGATTCGGGGGTCAATCAGCCCCAGCATTTT. The chain recombines TRBV9 with TRBJ1-5; the D gene is possibly TRBD1 (5 bases). The CDR3 runs to 15 residues. With 0 bases removed from V and 3 bases from J, the gap between germline ends came to 10 bases. The germline V gene encodes CDR1 SGDLS and CDR2 YYNGEE. Together with reference TRBV9 and TRBJ1-5, the CDR3 gives the full variable domain: DSGVTQTPKHLITATGQRVTLRCSPRSGDLSVYWYQQSLDQGLQFLIQYYNGEERAKGNILERFSAQQFPDLHSELNLSSLELGDSALYFCASSVDSGVNQPQHFGDGTRLSIL.